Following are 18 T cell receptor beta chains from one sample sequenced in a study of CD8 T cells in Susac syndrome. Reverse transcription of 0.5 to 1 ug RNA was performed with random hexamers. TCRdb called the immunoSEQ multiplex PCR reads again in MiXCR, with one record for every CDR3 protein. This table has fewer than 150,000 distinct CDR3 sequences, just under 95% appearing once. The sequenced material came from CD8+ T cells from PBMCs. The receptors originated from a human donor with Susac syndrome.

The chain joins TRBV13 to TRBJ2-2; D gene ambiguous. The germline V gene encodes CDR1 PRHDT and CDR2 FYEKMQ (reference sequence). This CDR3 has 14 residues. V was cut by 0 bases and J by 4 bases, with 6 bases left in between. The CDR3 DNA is TGTGCCAGCAGCTTAGGTAGTTCCACCGGGGAGCTGTTTTTT. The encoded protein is CASSLGSSTGELFF.

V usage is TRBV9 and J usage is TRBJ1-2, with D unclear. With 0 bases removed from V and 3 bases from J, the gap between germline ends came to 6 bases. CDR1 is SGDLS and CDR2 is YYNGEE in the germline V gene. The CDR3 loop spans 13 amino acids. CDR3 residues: CASSVESYYGYTF. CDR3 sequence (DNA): TGTGCCAGCAGCGTAGAGAGTTACTATGGCTACACCTTC.

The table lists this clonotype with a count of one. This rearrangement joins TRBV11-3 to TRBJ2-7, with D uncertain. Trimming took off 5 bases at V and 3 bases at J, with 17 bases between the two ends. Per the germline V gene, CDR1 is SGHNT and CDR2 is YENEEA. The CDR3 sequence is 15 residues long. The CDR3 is CASSDFRKGNYEQYF. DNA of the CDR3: TGTGCCAGCAGCGACTTCAGGAAAGGGAACTACGAGCAGTACTTC.

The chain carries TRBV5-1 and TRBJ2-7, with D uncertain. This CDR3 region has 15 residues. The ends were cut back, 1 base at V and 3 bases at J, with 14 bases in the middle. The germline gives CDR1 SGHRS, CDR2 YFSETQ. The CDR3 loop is CASSLLWTADYEQYF. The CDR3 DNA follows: TGCGCCAGCAGCTTGCTATGGACGGCCGACTACGAGCAGTACTTC.

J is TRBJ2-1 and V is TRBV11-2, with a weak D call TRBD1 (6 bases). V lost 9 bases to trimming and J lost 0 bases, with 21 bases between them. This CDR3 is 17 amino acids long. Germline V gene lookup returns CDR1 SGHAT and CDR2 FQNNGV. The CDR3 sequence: CASSVETGRFSYNEQFF. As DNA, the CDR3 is TGTGCCAGTTCTGTAGAGACAGGAAGATTCTCCTACAATGAGCAGTTCTTC. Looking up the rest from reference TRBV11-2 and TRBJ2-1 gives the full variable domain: EAGVAQSPRYKIIEKRQSVAFWCNPISGHATLYWYQQILGQGPKLLIQFQNNGVVDDSQLPKDRFSAERLKGVDSTLKIQPAKLEDSAVYLCASSVETGRFSYNEQFFGPGTRLTVL.

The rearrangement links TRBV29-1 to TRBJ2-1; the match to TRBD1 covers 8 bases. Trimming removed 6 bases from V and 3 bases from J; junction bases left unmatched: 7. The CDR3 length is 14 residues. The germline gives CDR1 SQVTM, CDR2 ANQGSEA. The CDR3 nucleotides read TGCAGCGTGGTACAGGGGGACCTCTACAATGAGCAGTTCTTC. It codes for CSVVQGDLYNEQFF.

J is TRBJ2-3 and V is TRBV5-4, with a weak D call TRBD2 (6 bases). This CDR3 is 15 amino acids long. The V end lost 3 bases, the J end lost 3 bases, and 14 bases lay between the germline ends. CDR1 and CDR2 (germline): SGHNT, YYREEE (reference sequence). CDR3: CASSWKDYLTDTQYF. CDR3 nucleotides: TGTGCCAGCAGCTGGAAGGACTACCTAACAGATACGCAGTATTTT.

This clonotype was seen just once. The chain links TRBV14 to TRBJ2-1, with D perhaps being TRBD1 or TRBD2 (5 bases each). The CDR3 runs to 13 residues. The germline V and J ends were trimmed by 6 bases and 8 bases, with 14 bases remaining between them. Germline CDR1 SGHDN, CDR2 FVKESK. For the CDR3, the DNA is TGTGCCAGCAGTCCACGGGGCACCCATGAGCAGTTCTTC. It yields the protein CASSPRGTHEQFF.

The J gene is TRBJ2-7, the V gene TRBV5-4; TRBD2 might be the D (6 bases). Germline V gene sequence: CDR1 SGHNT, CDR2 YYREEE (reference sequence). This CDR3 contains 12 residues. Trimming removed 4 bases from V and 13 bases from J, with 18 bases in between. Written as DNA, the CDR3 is TGTGCCAGCAGCACCGAGGGACTCACGGTCTACTTC. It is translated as CASSTEGLTVYF.

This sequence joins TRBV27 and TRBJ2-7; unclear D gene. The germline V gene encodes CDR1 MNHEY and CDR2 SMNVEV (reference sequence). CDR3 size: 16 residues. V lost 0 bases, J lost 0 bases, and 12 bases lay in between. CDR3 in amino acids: CASSLSFVGSSYEQYF. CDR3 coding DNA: TGTGCCAGCAGTTTATCTTTCGTTGGCAGCTCCTACGAGCAGTACTTC.

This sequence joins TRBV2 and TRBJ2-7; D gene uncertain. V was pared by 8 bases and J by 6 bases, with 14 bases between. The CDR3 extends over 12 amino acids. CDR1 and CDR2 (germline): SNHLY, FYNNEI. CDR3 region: CASAMLVSEQYF. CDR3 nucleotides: TGTGCCAGCGCTATGCTAGTATCCGAGCAGTACTTC.

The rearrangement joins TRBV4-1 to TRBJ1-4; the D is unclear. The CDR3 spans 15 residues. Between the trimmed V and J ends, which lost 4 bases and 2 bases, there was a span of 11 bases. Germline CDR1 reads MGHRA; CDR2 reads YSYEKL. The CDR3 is CASSLRRRTNEKLFF. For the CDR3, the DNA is TGCGCCAGCAGCCTAAGACGGAGGACTAATGAAAAACTGTTTTTT.

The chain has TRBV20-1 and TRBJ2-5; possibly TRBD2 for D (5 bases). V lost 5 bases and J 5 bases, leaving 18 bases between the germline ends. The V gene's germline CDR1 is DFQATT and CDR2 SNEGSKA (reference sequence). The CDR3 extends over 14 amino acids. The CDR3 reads CSASHPGRGETQYF. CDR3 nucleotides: TGCAGTGCTTCCCACCCCGGAAGAGGGGAGACCCAGTACTTC.

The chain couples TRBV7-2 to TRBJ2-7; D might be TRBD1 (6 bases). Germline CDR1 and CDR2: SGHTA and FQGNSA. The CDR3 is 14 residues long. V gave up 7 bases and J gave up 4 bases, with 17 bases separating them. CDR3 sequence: CASTSPGQGYEQYF. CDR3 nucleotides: TGTGCCAGCACCTCCCCTGGGCAGGGGTACGAGCAGTACTTC.

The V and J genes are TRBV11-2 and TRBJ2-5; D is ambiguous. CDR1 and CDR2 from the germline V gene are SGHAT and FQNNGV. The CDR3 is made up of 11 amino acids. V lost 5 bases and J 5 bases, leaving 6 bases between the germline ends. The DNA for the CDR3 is TGTGCCAGCAGCAACGGGGAGACCCAGTACTTC. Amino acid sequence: CASSNGETQYF. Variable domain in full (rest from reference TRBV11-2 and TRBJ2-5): EAGVAQSPRYKIIEKRQSVAFWCNPISGHATLYWYQQILGQGPKLLIQFQNNGVVDDSQLPKDRFSAERLKGVDSTLKIQPAKLEDSAVYLCASSNGETQYFGPGTRLLVL.

Here the CDR3 DNA reads TGTGCCAGCACCCAATTCTCGGGGGAGCTGTTTTTT. Protein: CASTQFSGELFF. The V call is TRBV5-6, the J call TRBJ2-2, with unresolved D. V was shortened by 6 bases and J by 8 bases, with 11 bases between the two germline ends. The CDR3 is made up of 12 amino acids. From germline, CDR1 is SGHDT and CDR2 YYEEEE.

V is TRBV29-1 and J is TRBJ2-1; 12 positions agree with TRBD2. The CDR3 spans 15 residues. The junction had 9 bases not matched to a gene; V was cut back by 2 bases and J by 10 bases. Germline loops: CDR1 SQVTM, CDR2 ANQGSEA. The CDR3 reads CSVELELAGGPEQFF. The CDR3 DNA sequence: TGCAGCGTTGAATTGGAACTAGCGGGAGGTCCGGAGCAGTTCTTC.

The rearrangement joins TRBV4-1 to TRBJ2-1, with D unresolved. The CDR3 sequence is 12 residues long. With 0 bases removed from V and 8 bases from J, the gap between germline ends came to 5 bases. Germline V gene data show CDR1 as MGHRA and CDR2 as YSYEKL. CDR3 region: CASSQDQDEQFF. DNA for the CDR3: TGCGCCAGCAGCCAAGATCAAGATGAGCAGTTCTTC.